This is a list of T cell receptor beta chains from one sample in a study of blood T cell repertoires in COVID-19. Assay: immunoSEQ multiplex PCR; the TCRdb copy retains only in-frame clones and omits some. The sample carries fewer than 350,000 clones, around 90% recorded once. The specimen was peripheral blood. The source of these receptors is a woman aged 25-40 years with COVID-19, enrolled during active disease. CDR3s include the opening cysteine and the closing phenylalanine or tryptophan. D genes are given only for firm matches. Some rows have no size entry. The others give once, few or many, or a class for an expanded clone.

J gene	D gene	V gene	clone size	CDR3 protein	CDR3 DNA
TRBJ2-1	TRBD2	TRBV7-3	NA	CASSRLAGEFLGNEQFF	TGTGCCAGCAGCCGTTTAGCGGGAGAGTTCTTGGGCAATGAGCAGTTCTTC
TRBJ2-3	TRBD2	TRBV5-1	NA	CASSLVLAEADTQYF	TGCGCCAGCAGCTTGGTTCTAGCGGAGGCAGATACGCAGTATTTT
TRBJ2-3	TRBD1	TRBV19	once	CASRSQGASTDTQYF	TGTGCCAGTAGGTCACAGGGGGCGAGCACAGATACGCAGTATTTT
TRBJ2-6	TRBD1	TRBV7-9	once	CASSSGQGISGANVLTF	TGTGCCAGCAGCTCGGGACAGGGTATCTCTGGGGCCAACGTCCTGACTTTC
TRBJ1-2	NA	TRBV29-1	NA	CSVENQSGDGYTF	TGCAGCGTTGAAAACCAGAGCGGAGATGGCTACACCTTC
TRBJ2-7	TRBD2	TRBV6-2/TRBV6-3	NA	CASSYLLAGAYEQYF	TGTGCCAGCAGTTACTTGCTAGCGGGAGCATACGAGCAGTACTTC
TRBJ2-5	NA	TRBV4-2	NA	CASSPRQLQETQYF	TGTGCCAGCAGCCCTCGACAGTTACAAGAGACCCAGTACTTC
TRBJ2-3	NA	TRBV10-3	NA	CAIRGSGGTDTQYF	TGTGCCATCCGCGGGTCGGGCGGGACAGATACGCAGTATTTT
TRBJ1-1	TRBD1	TRBV3-1/TRBV3-2	NA	CASSPRQGDMNTEAFF	TGTGCCAGCAGCCCAAGACAGGGCGATATGAACACTGAAGCTTTCTTT
TRBJ1-3	TRBD1	TRBV11-2	NA	CASSFNRGSSGNTIYF	TGTGCCAGCAGCTTTAACAGGGGAAGCTCTGGAAACACCATATATTTT
TRBJ1-5	TRBD1	TRBV28	NA	CTSRGNSNQPQHF	TGTACTTCCAGGGGGAATAGCAATCAGCCCCAGCATTTT
TRBJ2-3	NA	TRBV6-6	NA	CASSSQGTDTQYF	TGTGCCAGCAGTTCCCAGGGGACAGATACGCAGTATTTT